What follows are 17 T cell receptor beta chains derived from one specimen sequenced in a study of monozygotic twins with inflammatory bowel disease. For each CDR3 protein, TCRdb gives one entry from its re-call of the 5' RACE reads, without DNA. The sample table sets out 90,000 to 110,000 distinct CDR3 sequences. Sequencing input: blood. The receptor set was obtained from a human donor with ulcerative colitis or Crohn's disease, or a healthy co-twin of an affected twin (not recorded which).

The rearrangement joins TRBV6-1 to TRBJ1-5; the TCRdb D gene call, TRBD1, has no DNA to confirm it. The germline CDR1 and CDR2 sequences are MNHNS and SASEGT. The CDR3 covers 14 residues. The CDR3 sequence is CASRGTFSNQPQHF.

The rearrangement joins TRBV19 to TRBJ1-1; no DNA is available, so the TRBD1 call from TCRdb remains unchecked. The CDR3 totals 14 residues. Germline V gene lookup returns CDR1 LNHDA and CDR2 SQIVND (reference sequence). The CDR3 sequence is CASSILGRNTEAFF.

The genes are TRBV7-6 and TRBJ1-5. Germline loops: CDR1 SGHVS, CDR2 FNYEAQ. The CDR3 consists of 17 residues. The CDR3 loop is CASSLVAGVAGGQPQHF.

This chain joins TRBV7-9 and TRBJ2-3. There are 14 residues in the CDR3. The germline V gene encodes CDR1 SEHNR and CDR2 FQNEAQ (reference sequence). The CDR3 sequence: CASSPDASTDTQYF.

The rearrangement uses TRBV2 and TRBJ2-7; checking the TCRdb D call of TRBD2 is not possible without DNA. This CDR3 region has 14 residues. Germline-derived CDR1 and CDR2 are SNHLY and FYNNEI. CDR3 region: CASTRDQSGYEQYF.

CDR3 amino acids: CASSQDGAGTYEQYF. The chain employs TRBV3-1 and TRBJ2-7; TCRdb's D call, TRBD1, is unchecked because there is no DNA. There are 15 residues in the CDR3. Germline V gene sequence: CDR1 LGHDT, CDR2 YNNKEL (reference sequence).

This chain uses TRBV5-1 with TRBJ2-1. The CDR3 is 13 amino acids. The V gene's germline CDR1 is SGHRS and CDR2 YFSETQ. The CDR3 sequence is CASSLSGVGEQFF.

The J gene is TRBJ2-1, the V gene TRBV13; TCRdb lists TRBD2, though no DNA is available to test this call. CDR3 length: 15 residues. The germline gives CDR1 PRHDT, CDR2 FYEKMQ (reference sequence). CDR3: CASSPTSGPYNEQFF.

The chain has TRBV25-1 and TRBJ2-2; TCRdb reports TRBD1, a call that lacks DNA to check it against. The CDR3 is 18 residues long. Germline-derived CDR1 and CDR2 are MGHDK and SYGVNS. The CDR3 spells CASSEYLRRGGEPGELFF.

V and J are TRBV7-2 and TRBJ2-7; TCRdb's D call of TRBD1 is untestable without DNA. Germline CDR1 and CDR2: SGHTA and FQGNSA. The CDR3 has 14 amino acids. The CDR3: CASSSDRIAYEQYF.

This chain connects TRBV7-2 to TRBJ2-7; TCRdb outputs TRBD1, but without DNA this stays unchecked. CDR1 is SGHTA and CDR2 is FQGNSA in the germline V gene. The CDR3 consists of 16 residues. CDR3: CASSFWDRGHSYEQYF. Complete variable domain (other parts from reference TRBV7-2 and TRBJ2-7): GAGVSQSPSNKVTEKGKDVELRCDPISGHTALYWYRQSLGQGLEFLIYFQGNSAPDKSGLPSDRFSAERTGGSVSTLTIQRTQQEDSAVYLCASSFWDRGHSYEQYFGPGTRLTVT.

J is TRBJ1-2 and V is TRBV12-3 or TRBV12-4; absent DNA, TCRdb's TRBD1 call cannot be checked. The CDR3 has 15 residues. CDR3 region: CASSSRTGGIYGYTF.

J is TRBJ1-6 and V is TRBV7-8; no DNA is available, so the TRBD1 call from TCRdb remains unchecked. CDR3 length: 15 amino acids. Germline V gene sequence: CDR1 SGHVS, CDR2 FQNEAQ. CDR3 sequence reads: CASSPRTGADSPLHF.

The chain couples TRBV4-3 to TRBJ2-5; TCRdb selects TRBD2, and the lack of DNA leaves this call unchecked. Germline V gives CDR1 LGHNA, CDR2 YSLEER. CDR3 length: 17 amino acids. The CDR3 sequence: CASSQALGGVGGETQYF.

The chain couples TRBV5-6 to TRBJ1-2; TCRdb outputs TRBD1, but without DNA this stays unchecked. CDR1 is SGHDT, CDR2 YYEEEE, per germline. CDR3 size: 15 residues. CDR3 loop: CASSLAGQGARGYTF.

The chain links TRBV6-2 or TRBV6-3 to TRBJ1-2; TCRdb lists TRBD1, though no DNA is available to test this call. CDR1 is MNHEY, CDR2 SVGEGT, per germline. The CDR3 is 13 residues long. The CDR3 sequence: CASRRTGAYGYTF.

The V gene is TRBV5-1, the J gene TRBJ1-6; TCRdb names TRBD1, which stays unverified in the absence of DNA. The CDR3 extends over 16 amino acids. From germline, CDR1 is SGHRS and CDR2 YFSETQ. The CDR3 sequence: CASSILGQGVYSPLHF.